This T cell receptor (beta chain) was captured by sequencing in a study of read filtering for tumor transcriptome and immune sequencing. With 5 bases removed from V and 2 bases from J, the gap between germline ends came to 17 bases. The CDR3 runs to 16 residues. The germline V gene has CDR1 SGHTA and CDR2 FQGNSA. This clonotype was detected ten times or more. Molecular barcoded adaptors covering alpha/delta and beta/gamma chains were used on approximately 400 ng RNA. TCRdb analysed the reads with MiXCR anew, one entry per CDR3 protein. The table records about 63,000 distinct CDR3 sequences, approximately 15% of them present only once.

The TCR was taken from a donor aged 40 or older with multiple myeloma. The chain employs TRBV7-2 and TRBJ2-3; the D is unclear. The source material was a population of CD138-negative cells sorted from bone marrow. The CDR3 coding sequence is TGTGCCAGCAGCGCACTTTTACATGGCCCCACAGATACGCAGTATTTT. Encoded protein: CASSALLHGPTDTQYF. Combining the CDR3 with reference TRBV7-2 and TRBJ2-3 gives the whole variable domain GAGVSQSPSNKVTEKGKDVELRCDPISGHTALYWYRQSLGQGLEFLIYFQGNSAPDKSGLPSDRFSAERTGGSVSTLTIQRTQQEDSAVYLCASSALLHGPTDTQYFGPGTRLTVL.